The clone carrying this T cell receptor (beta chain) was counted between two and nine times. No antigen is known for it. The data were obtained in a study of blood T cells in healthy people across ages. Study-level results: Underestimates were what the diversity estimates from one million T cells were considered to be.

Per individual sample, total RNA of at least 6 micrograms was extracted. Then a second PCR, running roughly 7 to 11 cycles, was carried out with a sample-barcoded 5' primer and a J-beta primer mix. The yield of each sample was at least 3 million CDR3-containing paired-end reads. Via MiXCR, TCRdb re-called the 5' RACE reads, giving one row per CDR3 protein. The sample lists approximately 1.5 million distinct CDR3 sequences, approximately 32% occurring once. The CDR3 runs 15 residues. Germline V CDR1 and CDR2: SGHVS, FNYEAQ. The ends were cut back, 5 bases at V and 4 bases at J, with 15 bases in the middle.

V is TRBV7-6 and J is TRBJ1-3, with D possibly matching TRBD1 (5 bases). Specimen: blood. This TCR derives from a woman in her thirties in good health. CDR3: CASSPGSLSGNTIYF. In DNA form, the CDR3 reads TGTGCCAGCAGCCCAGGGAGCCTCTCGGGAAACACCATATATTTT.